The 5 T cell receptor beta chains reported below all come from one sample, sequenced in a study of CXCR3-negative and CXCR3-positive naive CD8 T cells. TRB cDNA libraries were made by UMI-labeled 5' RACE. TCRdb reprocessed the 5' RACE reads, keeping one entry per CDR3 protein, no DNA. This sample lists tens of thousands of distinct CDR3 sequences; its ten largest clones have about 1%. Material for sequencing was naive CXCR3- CD8+ T cells from blood. Documented subset: CD45RO-CCR7+CD27+CD95- naive CD8+ T cells lacking CXCR3 (TNR3-). The receptor source for this set is a human donor in good health. Some clones in this sample may be carry-over from other donors' samples.

The rearrangement links TRBV12-3 or TRBV12-4 to TRBJ2-1. CDR3 size: 12 residues. The CDR3 sequence: CASSFGRNEQFF.

The chain links TRBV7-2 to TRBJ1-2. This CDR3 has 13 residues. The germline CDR1 and CDR2 sequences are SGHTA and FQGNSA. The CDR3 protein is CASSVVLRSGYTF.

This chain connects TRBV12-5 to TRBJ2-6; TCRdb's D call of TRBD1 is untestable without DNA. The CDR3 has 14 amino acids. The V gene's germline CDR1 is LGHNT and CDR2 FRNRAP. The CDR3 loop is CASGLGDGANVLTF.

The chain employs TRBV29-1 and TRBJ1-1; TCRdb proposes TRBD1, but this gene call is untestable without DNA. From germline, CDR1 is SQVTM and CDR2 ANQGSEA. This CDR3 comprises 12 residues. CDR3: CSERQMNTEAFF. Complete variable domain (other parts from reference TRBV29-1 and TRBJ1-1): SAVISQKPSRDICQRGTSLTIQCQVDSQVTMMFWYRQQPGQSLTLIATANQGSEATYESGFVIDKFPISRPNLTFSTLTVSNMSPEDSSIYLCSERQMNTEAFFGQGTRLTVV.

The gene calls are TRBV10-3 and TRBJ2-5. This CDR3 contains 13 residues. Looked up from germline, CDR1 is ENHRY and CDR2 is SYGVKD. The CDR3 region is CAISEVALETQYF.